This TCR beta chain is drawn from a study of cytomegalovirus exposure and HLA in healthy donors. Study-wide context: As an earlier analysis found, 150 million to 200 million T cells yielded about 120 million unique TCR beta sequences. General study findings and limits: Associated with cytomegalovirus, according to the listing, were around 160 TCR beta chains.

Healthy people donating bone marrow made up the donors. Though probably carrying unrecorded immune exposures, donors were nominally healthy at sampling. In regard to this clone: Its specificity is unknown.

In germline, CDR1 is SNHLY, CDR2 FYNNEI. The CDR3 runs 13 residues. V shed 8 bases, J shed 2 bases, and the junction held 6 bases outside the gene matches. The study ran its PCR with 60 Vbeta and 13 Jbeta primers. TCRdb keeps only in-frame clones here, not all; method: immunoSEQ multiplex PCR. The sample holds roughly 70,000 clones; around 81% are singletons and the top ten take under 6.5%. This receptor was obtained from a man over 45 in good health and CMV-seronegative. The chain has TRBV2 and TRBJ2-7, with 7 nucleotides matching TRBD1. Material for sequencing was PBMCs. The CDR3 DNA reads TGTGCCAGCTGCTGGGACAGAACCTACGAGCAGTACTTC. Translation: CASCWDRTYEQYF.